These T cell receptor beta chains were read from a single sample in a study of human T cells and chemical hapten exposure. One entry per CDR3 protein, called by TCRdb with MiXCR from the RACE reads. Of about 61,000 distinct CDR3 sequences listed, approximately 6.7% are singletons. The sample in question was whole blood, obtained in connection with sensitization to the hapten diphenylcyclopropenone (DPC). These receptors originate from a woman under 40 with alopecia areata. Some clones in this sample may be carry-over from other donors' samples. Both conserved end residues are part of each CDR3. D genes are given only for firm matches. Rows give clone size only sometimes, using once, few, many, or a class for an expanded clone.

TRBV12-3/TRBV12-4	TRBD1	many	TRBJ1-2	CASRRGTVYGYTF	TGTGCCAGCAGGAGAGGGACAGTATATGGCTACACCTTC
TRBV18	-	many	TRBJ2-5	CASSKYQETQYF	TGTGCCAGCTCCAAGTACCAAGAGACCCAGTACTTC
TRBV18	-	many	TRBJ1-1	CASSPQVADREAFF	TGTGCCAGCTCACCACAGGTAGCAGACCGCGAAGCTTTCTTT
TRBV6-1	-	few	TRBJ1-2	CASSTGRNGYTF	TGTGCCAGCAGTACAGGGAGGAACGGCTACACCTTC
TRBV7-2	-	many	TRBJ1-5	CASSPLVISNQPQHF	TGTGCCAGCAGCCCGCTTGTCATTAGCAATCAGCCCCAGCATTTT
TRBV6-5	-	many	TRBJ2-7	CASSFTHAYEQYF	TGTGCCAGCAGTTTTACCCACGCCTACGAGCAGTACTTC
TRBV10-3	-	many	TRBJ2-3	CAISDPQVPVFADTQYF	TGTGCCATCAGTGACCCACAGGTCCCAGTCTTCGCAGATACGCAGTATTTT
TRBV12-3/TRBV12-4	-	many	TRBJ1-2	CASSDDEVYGYTF	TGTGCCAGCAGTGACGATGAGGTCTATGGCTACACCTTC
TRBV30	-	many	TRBJ1-2	CAWNPLNYGYTF	TGTGCCTGGAACCCTCTTAACTATGGCTACACCTTC
TRBV20-1	TRBD1	many	TRBJ1-6	CSARTQGDNSPLHF	TGCAGTGCTAGGACTCAGGGGGATAATTCACCCCTCCACTTT
TRBV29-1	-	many	TRBJ1-1	CSVDGGRGTEAFF	TGCAGCGTTGACGGGGGTAGGGGTACTGAAGCTTTCTTT
TRBV24-1	TRBD2	many	TRBJ2-3	CATSGTSGGAWTQYF	TGTGCCACCAGTGGCACTAGCGGGGGGGCGTGGACGCAGTATTTT
TRBV2	-	many	TRBJ2-5	CASSDDWGEETQYF	TGTGCCAGCAGTGATGATTGGGGGGAAGAGACCCAGTACTTC
TRBV6-1	-	many	TRBJ1-1	CASSPQRGGNTEAFF	TGTGCCAGCAGTCCCCAGCGTGGGGGGAACACTGAAGCTTTCTTT
TRBV13	TRBD1	many	TRBJ1-1	CASRLRGTGVNTEAFF	TGTGCCAGCAGGTTAAGGGGGACAGGGGTGAACACTGAAGCTTTCTTT
TRBV24-1	-	medium-sized	TRBJ2-3	CATSDSGRGHTDTQYF	TGTGCCACCAGTGATTCCGGCAGGGGCCACACAGATACGCAGTATTTT
TRBV3-1	-	many	TRBJ1-6	CASSQDRPGMGSRNSPLHF	TGTGCCAGCAGCCAAGATAGGCCGGGAATGGGTAGCAGAAATTCACCCCTCCACTTT
TRBV7-2	-	many	TRBJ1-1	CASSPDRARGSAEAFF	TGTGCCAGCAGCCCAGATAGGGCCAGGGGCTCGGCTGAAGCTTTCTTT
TRBV7-2	TRBD1	many	TRBJ2-1	CASSLTGAHNEQFF	TGTGCCAGCAGCTTAACAGGGGCCCACAATGAGCAGTTCTTC
TRBV2	-	many	TRBJ2-3	CASIGRTPSTDTQYF	TGTGCCAGCATAGGTAGGACCCCTAGCACAGATACGCAGTATTTT
TRBV3-1	-	many	TRBJ1-1	CASSQDRSGVNEAFF	TGTGCCAGCAGCCAAGATAGGTCAGGGGTGAATGAAGCTTTCTTT
TRBV29-1	-	-	TRBJ1-5	CSALDVGQPQHF	TGCAGCGCCCTAGACGTGGGGCAGCCCCAGCATTTT
TRBV27	TRBD1	many	TRBJ1-1	CASSSQGTEAFF	TGTGCCAGCAGTTCACAGGGGACTGAAGCTTTCTTT
TRBV24-1	TRBD2	many	TRBJ2-1	CATRGSGANEQFF	TGTGCCACCAGGGGAAGCGGGGCCAATGAGCAGTTCTTC
TRBV7-2	-	many	TRBJ1-1	CASSYSSMNTEAFF	TGTGCCAGCAGCTATTCCTCCATGAACACTGAAGCTTTCTTT
TRBV2	TRBD1	few	TRBJ1-5	CASRTTGGSNQPQHF	TGTGCCAGCAGGACGACAGGGGGTAGCAATCAGCCCCAGCATTTT
TRBV6-5	TRBD1	many	TRBJ1-1	CASSYSVTGGPEAFF	TGTGCCAGCAGTTACTCTGTCACAGGGGGCCCTGAAGCTTTCTTT
TRBV29-1	-	few	TRBJ1-2	CSVAPGVASYGYTF	TGCAGCGTTGCTCCGGGGGTCGCGTCCTATGGCTACACCTTC
TRBV6-1	-	-	TRBJ1-6	CASRYGKTDSPIKF	TGTGCCAGCAGGTACGGGAAGACAGATTCACCAATAAAATTT
TRBV6-1	TRBD1	many	TRBJ1-6	CASSWGTGTGSYNSPLHF	TGTGCCAGCAGCTGGGGGACAGGGACTGGCTCCTATAATTCACCCCTCCACTTT
TRBV6-6	TRBD1	many	TRBJ1-1	CASSGTVLNTEAFF	TGTGCCAGCAGTGGGACAGTACTGAACACTGAAGCTTTCTTT
TRBV30	-	-	TRBJ1-3	CAWSSGGGRRNTIYF	TGTGCCTGGAGTAGTGGCGGGGGGAGAAGAAACACCATATATTTT
TRBV13	TRBD1	many	TRBJ1-1	CASSHNPTGTEAFF	TGTGCCAGCAGCCATAATCCGACAGGGACTGAAGCTTTCTTT
TRBV5-1	-	many	TRBJ2-6	CASSLQASGANVLTF	TGCGCCAGCAGCTTGCAAGCTTCTGGGGCCAACGTCCTGACTTTC
TRBV10-3	-	-	TRBJ1-2	CAIRAGDNYGYTF	TGTGCCATCAGGGCCGGCGATAACTATGGCTACACCTTC
TRBV3-1	TRBD1	-	TRBJ2-3	CASSATGASTDTQYF	TGTGCCAGCAGCGCGACAGGGGCTAGCACAGATACGCAGTATTTT
TRBV5-5	TRBD1	many	TRBJ1-2	CASSLDRGIGYTF	TGTGCCAGCAGCTTGGACAGGGGCATCGGCTACACCTTC
TRBV12-3/TRBV12-4	-	-	TRBJ1-3	CASTPGNTIYF	TGTGCCAGCACCCCCGGAAACACCATATATTTT
TRBV24-1	-	many	TRBJ2-3	CATSDTTRDADTQYF	TGTGCCACCAGTGACACCACCCGAGACGCAGATACGCAGTATTTT
TRBV11-2	TRBD2	many	TRBJ2-3	CASSPEAPLAGAITDTQYF	TGTGCCAGCAGCCCTGAGGCCCCCCTAGCGGGGGCCATCACAGATACGCAGTATTTT
TRBV4-1	TRBD1	many	TRBJ1-1	CASSRVTAGTGGTEAFF	TGCGCCAGCAGCCGAGTTACTGCCGGGACAGGGGGCACTGAAGCTTTCTTT
TRBV6-5	-	-	TRBJ1-2	CASSYSNAPYGYTF	TGTGCCAGCAGTTACTCGAATGCCCCCTATGGCTACACCTTC
TRBV12-3/TRBV12-4	TRBD1	many	TRBJ1-1	CASRSSAGGTEAFF	TGTGCCAGCAGAAGCTCGGCAGGGGGGACTGAAGCTTTCTTT
TRBV30	TRBD1	-	TRBJ1-3	CAWLPRTGLSGNTIYF	TGTGCCTGGCTCCCCCGGACAGGGCTCTCTGGAAACACCATATATTTT
TRBV14	-	few	TRBJ1-2	CASSARQYPNYGYTF	TGTGCCAGCAGCGCGAGACAGTATCCTAACTATGGCTACACCTTC
TRBV12-3/TRBV12-4	TRBD1	few	TRBJ1-2	CASSPDRAYGYTF	TGTGCCAGCAGTCCCGACAGGGCGTATGGCTACACCTTC
TRBV20-1	-	many	TRBJ1-5	CSARRGVIGNQPQHF	TGCAGTGCTAGACGGGGGGTTATCGGCAATCAGCCCCAGCATTTT
TRBV30	-	-	TRBJ2-1	CAWDPGLTSNEQFF	TGTGCCTGGGACCCGGGACTCACGTCTAATGAGCAGTTCTTC
TRBV5-1	-	many	TRBJ2-7	CASSPWGRNAYEQYF	TGCGCCAGCAGCCCGTGGGGCCGGAATGCTTACGAGCAGTACTTC
TRBV5-5	TRBD1	many	TRBJ2-1	CASSFTPSAGQGNEQFF	TGTGCCAGCAGCTTCACACCTAGTGCGGGACAGGGAAATGAGCAGTTCTTC